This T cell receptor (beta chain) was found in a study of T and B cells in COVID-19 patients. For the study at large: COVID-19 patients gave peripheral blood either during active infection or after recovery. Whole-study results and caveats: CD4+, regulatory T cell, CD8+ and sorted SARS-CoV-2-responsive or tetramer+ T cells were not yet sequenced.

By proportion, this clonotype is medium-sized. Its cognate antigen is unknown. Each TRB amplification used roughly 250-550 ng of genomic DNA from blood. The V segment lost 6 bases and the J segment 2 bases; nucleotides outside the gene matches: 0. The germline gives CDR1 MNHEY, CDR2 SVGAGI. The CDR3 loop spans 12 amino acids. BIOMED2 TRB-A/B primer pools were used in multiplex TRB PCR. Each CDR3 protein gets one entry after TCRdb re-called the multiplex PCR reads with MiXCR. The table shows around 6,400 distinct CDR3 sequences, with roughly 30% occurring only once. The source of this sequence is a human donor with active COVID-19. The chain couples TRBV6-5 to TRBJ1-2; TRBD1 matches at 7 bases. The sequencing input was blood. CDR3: CASSRGNYGYTF. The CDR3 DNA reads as TGTGCCAGCAGCAGGGGGAACTATGGCTACACCTTC.